The entry that follows covers one T cell receptor beta chain sequence. Its antigen is unidentified. The data originate from a study of blood T cells in healthy people across ages. Study-wide results and caveats: Unsorted PBMC material precluded a definitive naive versus antigen-experienced comparison.

The CDR3 length is 16 residues. Then a second PCR, running roughly 6 to 11 cycles, was carried out with a sample-barcoded 5' primer and a J-beta primer mix. The template-switch adaptor was a 5' adaptor with 12 random nucleotides. It tagged each cDNA molecule. TCRdb re-called the 5' RACE reads with MiXCR, one entry per CDR3 protein. There are about 720,000 distinct CDR3 sequences in the sample; roughly 25% occur only once, and under 4.5% lies in the top ten. These data were also reused for a study on T cells of mothers and their children. Per that study: The second PCR used the M1S primer, and this primer added sample barcodes and 2-4 random nucleotides. Unrelated mother-child pairs always had slightly, but never significantly, lower normalized overlap than related pairs.

The sequence was collected from a boy under 18 in good health. Material for sequencing was blood. The chain is built from TRBV21-1 and TRBJ2-7; the DNA was not compared with TRBD1, the D call given in the table. TRBV21-1 represents a pseudogene. The CDR3 reads CASSTHPGQDAYEQYF. The CDR3 coding sequence is TGTGCCAGCAGCACGCATCCGGGACAGGACGCCTACGAGCAGTACTTC.